This TCR beta chain appears in the sequencing data of a study of shared clonotypes between healthy human individuals. The overall study: Per-donor plates numbered three CD4 naive, three CD4 memory, two CD8 naive and one CD8 memory.

Turning to this clone: Its antigen is not identified.

The study's findings and limits: Some clonotypes were shared by all four sorted-subset donors, while others were not shared. The non-shared ones had lower generation probabilities than the shared ones. Sharing of clonotypes among donors was expected to vary with sequencing depth. Though the depth was large, rarefaction showed that sorted-subset sequencing was incomplete.

From germline, CDR1 is GTSNPN and CDR2 SVGIG (reference sequence). V was clipped by 2 bases and J by 4 bases, with 17 bases between them. The CDR3 is made up of 15 amino acids. TCRdb's copy holds only in-frame clones and misses some; the assay was immunoSEQ multiplex PCR. Here the sample spans about 1 million clones, about 70% being singletons. The chain employs TRBV30 and TRBJ1-1, with D possibly TRBD1 on 6 matching bases. This clonotype originated in a man between 18 and 29 years old in good health. The sequenced sample was memory CD4+ T cells sorted from blood. Subset meaning: CD45RA-negative fraction. In DNA, the CDR3 is TGTGCCTGGAGTCTCAGAAGCGGACAGAGCACTGAAGCTTTCTTT. This translates into CAWSLRSGQSTEAFF.